This entry lists 24 T cell receptor beta chains sequenced from one sample in a study of blood T cell repertoires in COVID-19. Assay used: immunoSEQ multiplex PCR; TCRdb lists only in-frame clones, some missing. The table records approximately 80,000 clones, 70% to 90% of them present only once. Sequencing used peripheral blood. These receptors were taken from an elderly woman with acute or convalescent COVID-19.

The V and J genes are TRBV6-5 and TRBJ1-1, with a tentative D call TRBD1 (5 bases). The CDR3 is 15 amino acids. Per the germline V gene, CDR1 is MNHEY and CDR2 is SVGAGI. Trimming removed 3 bases at V and 1 base at J, with 12 bases between. CDR3 residues: CASSYTGQGNTEAFF. As DNA, the CDR3 is TGTGCCAGCAGTTATACCGGACAAGGGAACACTGAAGCTTTCTTT.

The chain employs TRBV9 and TRBJ1-3; maybe TRBD1 (6 bases). The CDR3 runs to 17 residues. V lost 0 bases and J lost 0, with 13 bases in between. Germline CDR1 reads SGDLS; CDR2 reads YYNGEE. CDR3 amino acids: CASSVGLTGGSGNTIYF. CDR3 bases: TGTGCCAGCAGCGTAGGTTTGACAGGTGGCTCTGGAAACACCATATATTTT. Supplemented by reference TRBV9 and TRBJ1-3, the full variable domain reads DSGVTQTPKHLITATGQRVTLRCSPRSGDLSVYWYQQSLDQGLQFLIQYYNGEERAKGNILERFSAQQFPDLHSELNLSSLELGDSALYFCASSVGLTGGSGNTIYFGEGSWLTVV.

V gene TRBV9 combines with J gene TRBJ1-4, with 9 bases lining up with TRBD1. Germline V gene lookup returns CDR1 SGDLS and CDR2 YYNGEE. The CDR3 consists of 14 residues. Trimming cost V 4 bases and J 6 bases; bases outside gene matches: 4. The CDR3 loop is CASSLGQGYEKLFF. DNA for the CDR3: TGTGCCAGCAGCTTGGGACAGGGTTATGAAAAACTGTTTTTT.

This sequence joins TRBV29-1 and TRBJ2-2; tentative D call: TRBD1 (6 bases). The V gene lost 1 base and the J gene lost 2 bases, with 11 bases spanning the gap. Germline V gene data show CDR1 as SQVTM and CDR2 as ANQGSEA. The CDR3 has 15 residues. CDR3 amino acids: CSVEVGDTNTGELFF. The CDR3 DNA reads TGCAGCGTTGAAGTTGGGGACACAAACACCGGGGAGCTGTTTTTT.

The rearrangement joins TRBV23-1 to TRBJ1-2; D perhaps matches TRBD1 (6 bases). TRBV23-1 is identified as an open reading frame with a role that is uncertain. The length of the CDR3 is 16 residues. The V end lost 6 bases, the J end lost 2 bases, and 19 bases lay between the germline ends. The CDR3 region is CASSQEDSLGNYGYTF. The CDR3 region has the DNA TGCGCCAGCAGCCAAGAGGACAGTTTGGGGAACTATGGCTACACCTTC.

The rearrangement links TRBV6-6 to TRBJ1-1; 7 bases match TRBD1. This CDR3 is 15 amino acids long. CDR1 is MNHNY, CDR2 SVGAGI, per germline (reference sequence). The V and J ends lost 2 bases and 1 base, in that order; junction bases with no gene match: 4. In nucleotides, the CDR3 is TGTGCCAGCAGTTACGGAGGGGGCAAGAACACTGAAGCTTTCTTT. It translates to CASSYGGGKNTEAFF.

The chain has TRBV5-1 and TRBJ2-6; D is perhaps TRBD1 (6 bases). Trimming took 0 bases from V and 0 from J, leaving 10 bases between them. Per germline, CDR1 SGHRS and CDR2 YFSETQ. The CDR3 is 17 residues long. Here the CDR3 reads CASSLAGHSSGANVLTF. The CDR3 DNA reads as TGCGCCAGCAGCTTGGCGGGACATAGCTCTGGGGCCAACGTCCTGACTTTC.

This clone was picked up one time. The chain uses TRBV19 and TRBJ2-2, with D unresolved. The CDR3 totals 15 residues. V lost 0 bases and J lost 4, with 9 bases in between. CDR1 and CDR2 from the germline V gene are LNHDA and SQIVND (reference sequence). CDR3 residues: CASSIDQARTGELFF. CDR3 coding DNA: TGTGCCAGTAGTATAGATCAGGCCCGCACCGGGGAGCTGTTTTTT.

The chain links TRBV19 to TRBJ1-3, with D uncertain. The V end lost 3 bases, the J end lost 0 bases, and 12 bases lay between the germline ends. Germline lookup yields CDR1 LNHDA and CDR2 SQIVND (reference sequence). This CDR3 is built from 16 residues. CDR3 sequence reads: CASSIGGFSSGNTIYF. The CDR3 nucleotides are TGTGCCAGTAGTATCGGAGGGTTCAGCTCTGGAAACACCATATATTTT.

The V gene is TRBV27, the J gene TRBJ1-1; TRBD1 might be the D (5 bases). Trimming stripped 5 bases from V and 8 bases from J, with 15 bases between. Looked up from germline, CDR1 is MNHEY and CDR2 is SMNVEV (reference sequence). The CDR3 has 13 residues. The CDR3 here is CASSRGLTAEAFF. CDR3 in DNA: TGTGCCAGCAGTCGCGGCTTGACAGCAGAAGCTTTCTTT.

The J gene is TRBJ2-2, the V gene TRBV6-5, with 11 bases aligning to TRBD1. This CDR3 has 15 residues. With V trimmed by 6 bases and J by 6 bases, 6 bases remained unmatched. Germline V lookup: CDR1 MNHEY, CDR2 SVGAGI. CDR3 sequence reads: CASRGPGQGAGELFF. CDR3 DNA sequence: TGTGCCAGCAGGGGACCGGGACAGGGGGCCGGGGAGCTGTTTTTT.

The chain has TRBV28 and TRBJ2-7; 7 bases are a match to TRBD2. The CDR3 loop spans 14 amino acids. With 2 bases clipped from V and 0 bases from J, the junction kept 1 base outside the gene matches. Germline V lookup: CDR1 MDHEN, CDR2 SYDVKM. The CDR3 DNA sequence: TGTGCCAGCAGTTTAGCGGGAGTCTCCTACGAGCAGTACTTC. Its translation: CASSLAGVSYEQYF.

The chain is built from TRBV3-1 (or the pseudogene TRBV3-2) and TRBJ2-5; D might be TRBD1 (5 bases). The V end was cut by 5 bases, the J end by 5 bases, with 18 bases between. CDR3 length equals 15 residues. CDR1 is LGHDT, CDR2 YNNKEL, per germline (reference sequence). CDR3 loop: CASSYQGFPGETQYF. CDR3 nucleotide sequence: TGTGCCAGCAGCTACCAGGGCTTCCCTGGGGAGACCCAGTACTTC.

The chain recombines TRBV7-8 with TRBJ1-4; maybe TRBD1 (6 bases). The ends were cut back, 4 bases at V and 7 bases at J, with 16 bases in the middle. This CDR3 has 15 amino acids. CDR1 and CDR2 (germline): SGHVS, FQNEAQ. CDR3 region: CASSSSQGVGEKLFF. The CDR3 nucleotides read TGTGCCAGCAGCTCTTCACAGGGTGTGGGTGAAAAACTGTTTTTT.

The CDR3 is CASSVESGGWVNNEQFF. CDR3 sequence (DNA): TGTGCCAGCAGCGTAGAATCAGGGGGCTGGGTAAACAATGAGCAGTTCTTC. This chain uses TRBV9 with TRBJ2-1; the match to TRBD1 covers 8 bases. Germline V CDR1 and CDR2: SGDLS, YYNGEE. Losses at the gene ends were 0 bases for V and 5 bases for J; bases not matched to a gene: 10. The CDR3 is 17 amino acids.

This chain joins TRBV2 and TRBJ1-3; D possibly corresponds to TRBD1 (5 bases). Trimming took off 6 bases at V and 0 bases at J, with 15 bases between the two ends. From germline, CDR1 is SNHLY and CDR2 FYNNEI. The CDR3 contains 16 residues. The CDR3 protein is CASRPKGILSGNTIYF. The CDR3 coding sequence is TGTGCCAGCAGGCCCAAGGGGATACTCTCTGGAAACACCATATATTTT.

The J gene is TRBJ2-4, the V gene TRBV7-2, with 13 bases matching TRBD2. CDR1 and CDR2 from the germline V gene are SGHTA and FQGNSA. V was clipped by 3 bases and J by 4 bases; unmatched bases: 3. The CDR3 covers 16 residues. CDR3 sequence reads: CASSFTSGGVKNIQYF. CDR3 nucleotide sequence: TGTGCCAGCAGCTTTACTAGCGGGGGGGTAAAAAACATTCAGTACTTC.

J is TRBJ2-1 and V is TRBV5-1; TRBD2 matches 11 bases. There are 15 residues in the CDR3. Germline loops: CDR1 SGHRS, CDR2 YFSETQ. V lost 0 bases to trimming and J lost 7 bases; unmatched junction nucleotides: 3. CDR3 nucleotide sequence: TGCGCCAGCAGCTTGGCCCTAGCGGGGGGTAATGAGCAGTTCTTC. This codes for CASSLALAGGNEQFF.

The chain uses TRBV2 and TRBJ1-5; 11 bases map to TRBD1. The CDR3 is 15 amino acids. V dropped 5 bases and J dropped 2; count of bases not matched to a gene: 2. Per germline, CDR1 SNHLY and CDR2 FYNNEI. The CDR3 DNA reads TGTGCCAGCAGTTGGGGACAGGGGGGCAATCAGCCCCAGCATTTT. Amino acid sequence: CASSWGQGGNQPQHF.

This clone appeared once. This rearrangement joins TRBV3-1 (or the pseudogene TRBV3-2) to TRBJ1-5; D ambiguous. V lost 0 bases, J lost 3 bases, and 9 bases lay in between. CDR1 and CDR2 from the germline V gene are LGHDT and YNNKEL (reference sequence). The CDR3 is made up of 15 amino acids. CDR3 sequence: CASSQDWSANQPQHF. The CDR3 nucleotides are TGTGCCAGCAGCCAAGATTGGAGCGCCAATCAGCCCCAGCATTTT.

The chain employs TRBV30 and TRBJ1-2, with D uncertain. Trimming took off 4 bases at V and 8 bases at J, with 20 bases between the two ends. Germline CDR1 reads GTSNPN; CDR2 reads SVGIG (reference sequence). There are 14 residues in the CDR3. This chain's CDR3 is CAWTIEAPGGGYTF. The DNA for the CDR3 is TGTGCCTGGACTATTGAGGCTCCCGGCGGGGGCTACACCTTC.

V usage is TRBV24-1 and J usage is TRBJ1-4, with 8 bases lining up with TRBD1. Germline V gene data show CDR1 as KGHDR and CDR2 as SFDVKD. This CDR3 has 15 amino acids. The trim removed 3 bases at V and 8 bases at J, leaving 7 bases unmatched. CDR3 in DNA: TGTGCCACCAGTGATCAGGGGGCGCGAAGAGAAAAACTGTTTTTT. This sequence encodes CATSDQGARREKLFF.

V is TRBV15 and J is TRBJ2-5; TRBD2 matches at 11 bases. V dropped 0 bases and J dropped 5; count of bases not matched to a gene: 5. The V gene's germline CDR1 is LNHNV and CDR2 YYDKDF (reference sequence). This CDR3 has 16 amino acids. CDR3 DNA: TGTGCCACCAGCAGAGATCTCCTAGCGGGAGGTGAGACCCAGTACTTC. This sequence encodes CATSRDLLAGGETQYF.

The genes are TRBV7-6 and TRBJ2-3; tentative D call: TRBD1 (5 bases). Deletions cut 1 base from V and 0 bases from J, with 8 bases between. Germline-derived CDR1 and CDR2 are SGHVS and FNYEAQ. This CDR3 has 15 amino acids. CDR3 loop: CASSLGTTSTDTQYF. CDR3 sequence (DNA): TGTGCCAGCAGCTTAGGGACAACTAGCACAGATACGCAGTATTTT.